A single sample is the source of the 14 T cell receptor beta chains below, sequenced in a study of T cell responses to AZD1222 COVID-19 vaccine. Generated by immunoSEQ multiplex PCR, the TCRdb table keeps only in-frame clones and is missing some. The data hold tens of thousands of clones, with approximately 90% observed a single time. The sequences come from peripheral blood, collected on day 0 of AZD1222 vaccination. These receptors all come from an adult in good health.

This chain connects TRBV5-4 to TRBJ2-7; 10 nucleotides agree with TRBD2. Germline V gene sequence: CDR1 SGHNT, CDR2 YYREEE (reference sequence). The CDR3 covers 15 residues. J gave up 0 bases and V 3 bases, and 3 bases lay outside the gene matches. The CDR3 is CASSSTSGFSYEQYF. The CDR3 bases are TGTGCCAGCAGCTCGACTAGCGGGTTCTCCTACGAGCAGTACTTC.

The rearrangement links TRBV7-3 to TRBJ2-7; 8 positions agree with TRBD2. V was clipped by 5 bases and J by 6 bases; unmatched bases: 18. The CDR3 runs to 17 residues. Germline V CDR1 and CDR2: SGHTA, FQGTGA. The CDR3 is CASSLRSTSLAGGEQYF. CDR3 nucleotide sequence: TGTGCCAGCAGCCTACGGTCGACTAGCCTGGCGGGGGGCGAGCAGTACTTC. The full variable domain, with the rest looked up from reference TRBV7-3 and TRBJ2-7, is GAGVSQTPSNKVTEKGKYVELRCDPISGHTALYWYRQSLGQGPEFLIYFQGTGAADDSGLPNDRFFAVRPEGSVSTLKIQRTERGDSAVYLCASSLRSTSLAGGEQYFGPGTRLTVT.

J is TRBJ1-2 and V is TRBV2; the match to TRBD1 covers 8 bases. The ends lost 1 base at V and 7 bases at J; junction bases unmatched: 5. CDR1 is SNHLY and CDR2 is FYNNEI in the germline V gene. The CDR3 is 14 amino acids. The chain's CDR3 is CASSEGTGSGGYTF. The CDR3 DNA reads as TGTGCCAGCAGTGAAGGGACAGGGTCTGGTGGCTACACCTTC.

The J gene is TRBJ2-1, the V gene TRBV11-2; tentative D call: TRBD2 (7 bases). Trimming shortened V by 5 bases and J by 0 bases, and 17 bases separated the two germline ends. Germline V lookup: CDR1 SGHAT, CDR2 FQNNGV. The CDR3 spans 17 residues. For the CDR3, the DNA is TGTGCCAGCAGCCCCTTGGGGGGGGCAAGCTCCTACAATGAGCAGTTCTTC. Amino acids: CASSPLGGASSYNEQFF. The full variable domain, in which reference TRBV11-2 and TRBJ2-1 provide the parts outside the CDR3, is EAGVAQSPRYKIIEKRQSVAFWCNPISGHATLYWYQQILGQGPKLLIQFQNNGVVDDSQLPKDRFSAERLKGVDSTLKIQPAKLEDSAVYLCASSPLGGASSYNEQFFGPGTRLTVL.

This chain links TRBV20-1 with TRBJ1-4, with TRBD1 as a possible D gene (6 bases). This CDR3 contains 14 residues. V was cut by 6 bases and J by 0 bases, with 11 bases left in between. Looked up from germline, CDR1 is DFQATT and CDR2 is SNEGSKA (reference sequence). CDR3 DNA: TGCAGTGCGAGTTACAGGGCAACTAATGAAAAACTGTTTTTT. Amino acids: CSASYRATNEKLFF.

V is TRBV6-4 and J is TRBJ2-2; a possible D gene is TRBD2 (6 bases). V lost 0 bases to trimming and J lost 9 bases, with 17 bases between them. Per germline, CDR1 MRHNA and CDR2 SNTAGT. The CDR3 is 16 residues long. The CDR3 nucleotides read TGTGCCAGCAGTGACTCGACGCGGGGAAGCTCACGGGAGCTGTTTTTT. As protein: CASSDSTRGSSRELFF.

CDR3 sequence: CASSLEAGSPYEQYF. The CDR3 DNA follows: TGTGCCAGCAGCTTGGAGGCAGGGAGCCCCTACGAGCAGTACTTC. V is TRBV5-4 and J is TRBJ2-7; D may correspond to TRBD1 or TRBD2 (5 bases each). CDR1 and CDR2 from the germline V gene are SGHNT and YYREEE (reference sequence). The CDR3 runs 15 residues. V shed 0 bases and J shed 2 bases, with 12 bases lying between them.

This rearrangement joins TRBV28 to TRBJ1-2; D is ambiguous. This CDR3 has 12 residues. CDR1 and CDR2 (germline): MDHEN, SYDVKM. V was clipped by 3 bases and J by 3 bases, with 5 bases between them. CDR3 coding DNA: TGTGCCAGCAGTTTGGGAGACTATGGCTACACCTTC. Translating gives CASSLGDYGYTF.

The chain is built from TRBV12-3 or TRBV12-4 and TRBJ2-3; D remains unclear. The CDR3 length is 13 residues. The ends were cut back, 6 bases at V and 6 bases at J, with 13 bases in the middle. The CDR3 nucleotides are TGTGCCAGCAGCCTCAATCCGAGGGATACGCAGTATTTT. This gives the protein CASSLNPRDTQYF.

This sequence joins TRBV18 and TRBJ1-1, with D perhaps TRBD1 (5 bases). Germline-derived CDR1 and CDR2 are KGHSH and LQKENI. V gave up 4 bases and J gave up 0 bases, with 12 bases separating them. There are 15 residues in the CDR3. CDR3 region: CASSQQASMNTEAFF. The CDR3, as DNA: TGTGCCAGCTCACAACAGGCCTCTATGAACACTGAAGCTTTCTTT.

This sequence joins TRBV30 and TRBJ2-7; D uncertain. Per the germline V gene, CDR1 is GTSNPN and CDR2 is SVGIG (reference sequence). The CDR3 spans 12 residues. The V end was cut by 0 bases, the J end by 0 bases, with 3 bases between. CDR3 sequence: CAWSVNSYEQYF. CDR3 nucleotides: TGTGCCTGGAGTGTAAACTCCTACGAGCAGTACTTC.

The chain joins TRBV7-9 to TRBJ1-1; weak D call: TRBD1 (5 bases). The CDR3 has 13 amino acids. CDR1 and CDR2 from the germline V gene are SEHNR and FQNEAQ (reference sequence). CDR3 in DNA: TGTGTCTCAGCCGGGGCTTTGAACACTGAAGCTTTCTTT. It encodes CVSAGALNTEAFF.

The rearrangement joins TRBV5-4 to TRBJ1-2; D may be TRBD1 (6 bases). Germline V lookup: CDR1 SGHNT, CDR2 YYREEE (reference sequence). This CDR3 has 15 amino acids. V was cut by 0 bases and J by 1 base, with 10 bases left in between. CDR3 nucleotide sequence: TGTGCCAGCAGCTTGGCCGGGACAAATAACTATGGCTACACCTTC. It is translated as CASSLAGTNNYGYTF.

V usage is TRBV7-2 and J usage is TRBJ1-1; possibly TRBD1 for D (5 bases). Germline V gene data show CDR1 as SGHTA and CDR2 as FQGNSA. CDR3 length: 14 residues. V was clipped by 3 bases and J by 5 bases, with 13 bases between them. For the CDR3, the DNA is TGTGCCAGCAGCTTCGGGACTCTGGTTACTGAAGCTTTCTTT. Residues: CASSFGTLVTEAFF.